The 29 T cell receptor beta chains in this list originate from one sample, sequenced in a study of shared clonotypes between healthy human individuals. This table comes from immunoSEQ multiplex PCR, and its TCRdb copy is limited to in-frame clones, with some not included. The table lists about 2 million clones, roughly 95% of them singletons, with 1.2% in the top ten. CD45RO negativity and positive selection for CCR7 defined naive CD8 cells, a population that excluded terminally differentiated effector memory CD45RA+ cells. The sequenced sample was naive CD8+ T cells sorted from blood. Receptor source: a man aged 18 to 35 in good health.

The J gene is TRBJ2-1, the V gene TRBV7-2; D is unclear. Trimming took 3 bases from V and 10 from J, leaving 4 bases between them. The CDR3 runs to 10 residues. The germline gives CDR1 SGHTA, CDR2 FQGNSA. For the CDR3, the DNA is TGTGCCAGCAGCTTCGGAGAGCAGTTCTTC. It specifies CASSFGEQFF.

The V and J genes are TRBV7-8 and TRBJ2-7; TRBD2 agrees at 7 bases. Germline assignment: CDR1 SGHVS and CDR2 FQNEAQ. Trimming at V came to 2 bases and at J to 1 base, leaving 11 bases not matched to a gene. This CDR3 comprises 17 residues. CDR3 in DNA: TGTGCCAGCAGCTTACCCCCTAGGGTAGCGGGTTCCTACGAGCAGTACTTC. As protein: CASSLPPRVAGSYEQYF.

Points on this clone: This same CDR3 is encoded by further DNA sequences in the sample. CDR3 loop: CSVEIGTDTQYF. CDR3 DNA: TGCAGCGTTGAAATAGGTACAGATACGCAGTATTTT. V and J are TRBV29-1 and TRBJ2-3; no reliable D call. This CDR3 has 12 amino acids. V dropped 2 bases and J dropped 3 bases, with 6 bases sitting between them. Germline V gene data show CDR1 as SQVTM and CDR2 as ANQGSEA.

This chain connects TRBV4-3 to TRBJ2-1; TRBD2 matches at 9 bases. Germline V gene sequence: CDR1 LGHNA, CDR2 YSLEER. The CDR3 extends over 20 amino acids. V gave up 0 bases and J gave up 1 base; unmatched junction bases: 13. CDR3 nucleotide sequence: TGCGCCAGCAGCCAAGATCCGGCGGGAGGGTACGGCGGTTCCTACAATGAGCAGTTCTTC. Its translation is CASSQDPAGGYGGSYNEQFF.

The chain joins TRBV2 to TRBJ2-3; 7 positions agree with TRBD1. The CDR3 has 16 amino acids. The junction had 13 bases not matched to a gene; V was cut back by 7 bases and J by 3 bases. Germline loops: CDR1 SNHLY, CDR2 FYNNEI. The CDR3 sequence is CASIYTSGGTTDTQYF. CDR3 nucleotide sequence: TGTGCCAGCATATATACCTCAGGGGGAACTACAGATACGCAGTATTTT.

The chain uses TRBV9 and TRBJ1-1; D may be TRBD1 (5 bases). The germline V and J ends were trimmed by 0 bases and 2 bases, with 11 bases remaining between them. CDR3 length: 15 residues. Germline lookup yields CDR1 SGDLS and CDR2 YYNGEE. CDR3: CASSVGGEENTEAFF. The CDR3 nucleotides are TGTGCCAGCAGCGTAGGAGGGGAGGAAAACACTGAAGCTTTCTTT.

The J gene is TRBJ2-7, the V gene TRBV13, with D possibly being TRBD2 (7 bases). CDR3 length: 15 amino acids. V was trimmed by 5 bases and J by 0 bases, leaving 14 bases between them. Per the germline V gene, CDR1 is PRHDT and CDR2 is FYEKMQ (reference sequence). In nucleotides, the CDR3 is TGTGCCAGCAGCCCGACAAGGGGGGGCTCCTACGAGCAGTACTTC. Translated, it gives CASSPTRGGSYEQYF.

V usage is TRBV27 and J usage is TRBJ2-1; TRBD2 aligns across 7 bases. CDR1 is MNHEY, CDR2 SMNVEV, per germline (reference sequence). CDR3 length: 16 amino acids. V lost 5 bases and J lost 8; bases outside the gene matches: 15. Written as DNA, the CDR3 is TGTGCCAGCAGTACCCGGGACTACTCGAGGATCCATGAGCAGTTCTTC. Translation gives CASSTRDYSRIHEQFF.

This clone was observed a few times. The chain combines TRBV5-4 with TRBJ2-7; D is possibly TRBD1 (6 bases). This CDR3 region has 13 residues. V was clipped by 4 bases and J by 2 bases, with 10 bases between them. Germline CDR1 is SGHNT and CDR2 is YYREEE (reference sequence). The DNA of the CDR3 is TGTGCCAGCAGCCAGGACAGAGCCTACGAGCAGTACTTC. Translating gives CASSQDRAYEQYF.

The gene calls are TRBV6-5 and TRBJ1-2; D uncertain. CDR1 is MNHEY, CDR2 SVGAGI, per germline. The V end lost 7 bases, the J end lost 5 bases, and 20 bases lay between the germline ends. This CDR3 contains 15 residues. DNA for the CDR3: TGTGCCAGCACCTCCGTGGTCGGGGATAGGTATGGCTACACCTTC. Protein sequence: CASTSVVGDRYGYTF.

A single count supports this clone. The chain joins TRBV9 to TRBJ1-4; TRBD1 is a possible D gene (6 bases). Trimming stripped 4 bases from V and 0 bases from J, with 10 bases between. This CDR3 has 15 residues. CDR1 is SGDLS, CDR2 YYNGEE, per germline. The CDR3 region is CASSPGASTNEKLFF. In nucleotides, the CDR3 is TGTGCCAGCAGCCCGGGGGCCTCAACTAATGAAAAACTGTTTTTT.

V usage is TRBV27 and J usage is TRBJ2-7; TRBD1 agrees at 8 bases. Germline CDR1 and CDR2: MNHEY and SMNVEV (reference sequence). This CDR3 contains 15 residues. The junction had 5 bases not matched to a gene; V was cut back by 0 bases and J by 4 bases. This chain's CDR3 is CASSLSIQGAYEQYF. The DNA for the CDR3 is TGTGCCAGCAGTTTATCGATCCAGGGGGCTTACGAGCAGTACTTC.

Notes on this clone: The identical CDR3 is also encoded by other nucleotide sequences in the sample. The gene calls are TRBV27 and TRBJ2-3; tentative D call: TRBD1 (6 bases). Germline V gene sequence: CDR1 MNHEY, CDR2 SMNVEV (reference sequence). The CDR3 loop spans 14 amino acids. Between the trimmed V and J ends, which lost 3 bases and 5 bases, there was a span of 12 bases. CDR3 in amino acids: CASSLVGARDTQYF. The CDR3 nucleotides read TGTGCCAGCAGTTTGGTGGGGGCCAGAGATACGCAGTATTTT.

J is TRBJ2-4 and V is TRBV9, with 9 bases matching TRBD2. CDR3 length: 15 residues. Losses at the gene ends were 0 bases for V and 6 bases for J; bases not matched to a gene: 4. CDR1 is SGDLS, CDR2 YYNGEE, per germline. CDR3 residues: CASSVGGGAGNIQYF. The CDR3 region has the DNA TGTGCCAGCAGCGTAGGCGGGGGGGCCGGAAACATTCAGTACTTC.

The chain joins TRBV19 to TRBJ1-5; D not certain. Germline values: CDR1 LNHDA, CDR2 SQIVND (reference sequence). V was pared by 11 bases and J by 4 bases, with 15 bases between. The CDR3 sequence is 13 residues long. The CDR3 DNA reads as TGTGCCGGCTCCTCGGCGGGGAATCAGCCCCAGCATTTT. It is translated as CAGSSAGNQPQHF.

The chain carries TRBV2 and TRBJ1-4; 8 nucleotides agree with TRBD1. CDR1 and CDR2 (germline): SNHLY, FYNNEI. Trimming removed 3 bases from V and 3 bases from J; junction bases left unmatched: 0. The CDR3 contains 14 residues. This CDR3 reads CASSEGQANEKLFF. CDR3 DNA: TGTGCCAGCAGTGAGGGACAGGCTAATGAAAAACTGTTTTTT.

The genes are TRBV15 and TRBJ2-7; TRBD2 might be the D (5 bases). The ends were cut back, 4 bases at V and 2 bases at J, with 18 bases in the middle. From germline, CDR1 is LNHNV and CDR2 YYDKDF (reference sequence). The CDR3 sequence is 16 residues long. The CDR3 DNA follows: TGTGCCACCAGCACGGGATCACTAGGGTTTACCTACGAGCAGTACTTC. It yields the protein CATSTGSLGFTYEQYF.

V and J are TRBV2 and TRBJ1-2; TRBD1 matches at 7 bases. Germline lookup yields CDR1 SNHLY and CDR2 FYNNEI. The V gene end was trimmed by 4 bases and the J gene end by 4 bases; junction bases not matched to a gene: 9. This CDR3 comprises 15 residues. The CDR3 spells CASSVTLDRLYGYTF. The CDR3 DNA reads TGTGCCAGCAGTGTGACCCTGGACAGGCTCTATGGCTACACCTTC.

The chain is built from TRBV27 and TRBJ1-2; D remains ambiguous. Trimming stripped 1 base from V and 5 bases from J, with 8 bases between. Germline V gives CDR1 MNHEY, CDR2 SMNVEV (reference sequence). CDR3 size: 13 residues. CDR3 region: CASSLLGSYGYTF. The CDR3 nucleotides are TGTGCCAGCAGTTTATTAGGGAGTTATGGCTACACCTTC.

This clone was picked up one time. In DNA form, the CDR3 reads TGCGCCAGCAGCGGGGGACAGGGAAGGAATTCACCCCTCCACTTT. This translates into CASSGGQGRNSPLHF. The chain combines TRBV5-1 with TRBJ1-6; 9 bases align to TRBD1. V shed 4 bases, J shed 7 bases, and the junction held 6 bases outside the gene matches. CDR1 is SGHRS and CDR2 is YFSETQ in the germline V gene. The CDR3 has 15 amino acids.

The V and J genes are TRBV10-3 and TRBJ2-3; D may be TRBD2 (6 bases). CDR3 size: 14 residues. Trimming removed 7 bases at V and 0 bases at J, with 11 bases between. Germline-derived CDR1 and CDR2 are ENHRY and SYGVKD. The CDR3 DNA is TGTGCCATCACCGCGGGACGGAGCACAGATACGCAGTATTTT. Its protein product is CAITAGRSTDTQYF.

The genes are TRBV6-5 and TRBJ2-7, with D perhaps matching TRBD1 (6 bases). V was cut by 5 bases and J by 4 bases, with 12 bases left in between. Germline V CDR1 and CDR2: MNHEY, SVGAGI. This CDR3 is 13 amino acids long. The CDR3 spells CASSTQGWYEQYF. CDR3 nucleotides: TGTGCCAGCAGTACACAGGGTTGGTACGAGCAGTACTTC.

As for this clone: In the same sample, other DNA sequences code for this CDR3. The rearrangement uses TRBV4-3 and TRBJ1-3; a weak D match, TRBD1 (5 bases). This CDR3 region has 16 residues. Trimming removed 0 bases from V and 1 base from J, with 10 bases in between. From germline, CDR1 is LGHNA and CDR2 YSLEER. The CDR3 is CASSQDRGLSGNTIYF. DNA of the CDR3: TGCGCCAGCAGCCAAGACCGGGGACTATCTGGAAACACCATATATTTT.

The chain carries TRBV23-1 and TRBJ2-7; 7 bases agree with TRBD2. TRBV23-1 is annotated as an ORF whose role is uncertain. V lost 3 bases and J lost 4; bases outside the gene matches: 9. CDR3 length: 15 amino acids. The DNA for the CDR3 is TGCGCCAGCAGTCAGGGGACCGGGGGGTCGTACGAGCAGTACTTC. As protein: CASSQGTGGSYEQYF.

The chain combines TRBV6-5 with TRBJ2-3; possible D gene TRBD1, 7 bases. Germline CDR1 and CDR2: MNHEY and SVGAGI. Deletions cut 2 bases from V and 5 bases from J, with 8 bases between. This CDR3 comprises 13 residues. This CDR3 reads CASSYQGGDTQYF. In nucleotides, the CDR3 is TGTGCCAGCAGTTACCAGGGGGGAGATACGCAGTATTTT.

V usage is TRBV27 and J usage is TRBJ2-6; D is uncertain. This CDR3 comprises 15 residues. The germline V gene has CDR1 MNHEY and CDR2 SMNVEV (reference sequence). The germline V and J ends were trimmed by 6 bases and 0 bases, with 9 bases remaining between them. The CDR3: CASSPRPSGANVLTF. The DNA for the CDR3 is TGTGCCAGCAGCCCGCGGCCCTCTGGGGCCAACGTCCTGACTTTC.

The chain joins TRBV2 to TRBJ2-2; D is unclear. The CDR3 spans 14 residues. V lost 3 bases, J lost 3 bases, and 8 bases lay in between. Germline V gene sequence: CDR1 SNHLY, CDR2 FYNNEI. The CDR3 loop reads CASSDERYTGELFF. DNA for the CDR3: TGTGCCAGCAGTGACGAGAGATACACCGGGGAGCTGTTTTTT.

This clone has just one count. J is TRBJ2-3 and V is TRBV13; the D gene is possibly TRBD2 (6 bases). Trimming cost V 3 bases and J 5 bases, with 15 bases left between them. CDR1 PRHDT and CDR2 FYEKMQ come from the germline V gene (reference sequence). This CDR3 has 15 residues. The CDR3 sequence: CASSFRGGDGDTQYF. The CDR3 nucleotides read TGTGCCAGCAGCTTTAGAGGCGGGGATGGAGATACGCAGTATTTT.

Turning to this clone: Distinct nucleotide sequences in the sample also encode this CDR3. V usage is TRBV5-6 and J usage is TRBJ2-7; D is perhaps TRBD1 or TRBD2 (5 bases each). V was shortened by 0 bases and J by 1 base, with 11 bases between the two germline ends. The CDR3 length is 15 residues. Germline CDR1 SGHDT, CDR2 YYEEEE. CDR3 sequence reads: CASSLGGTGSYEQYF. In DNA form, the CDR3 reads TGTGCCAGCAGCTTGGGTGGGACGGGGTCCTACGAGCAGTACTTC.